The rows below give T cell receptor beta chains drawn from one sample of a study of shared clonotypes between healthy human individuals. Profiled with immunoSEQ multiplex PCR; TCRdb holds only in-frame clones, not every one. The sample has roughly 2,000,000 clones; 93% are singletons. Sequencing was done on a sample of naive CD8+ T cells from PBMCs. The source is a man aged 18 to 30 in good health. Some clones in this sample may be carry-over from other donors' samples. Each CDR3 is given with its conserved first and last residue. A D gene is named only where the DNA matches it firmly. The listing skips clone size in some rows; elsewhere it reads once, few, many or a size class.

clone_size: -; d_call: TRBD1; j_call: TRBJ2-7; v_call: TRBV25-1; cdr3_aa: CASSEWTGHYEQYF; cdr3_nt: TGTGCCAGCAGTGAATGGACAGGGCACTACGAGCAGTACTTC
clone_size: once; d_call: TRBD1; j_call: TRBJ1-5; v_call: TRBV29-1; cdr3_aa: CSVVTGESSNQPQHF; cdr3_nt: TGCAGCGTTGTGACAGGGGAGTCGAGCAATCAGCCCCAGCATTTT
clone_size: -; d_call: -; j_call: TRBJ2-1; v_call: TRBV27; cdr3_aa: CASSFLGYNEQFF; cdr3_nt: TGTGCCAGCAGTTTCCTGGGGTACAATGAGCAGTTCTTC
clone_size: -; d_call: -; j_call: TRBJ2-2; v_call: TRBV6-5; cdr3_aa: CASSWESNTGELFF; cdr3_nt: TGTGCCAGCAGTTGGGAGTCGAACACCGGGGAGCTGTTTTTT
clone_size: -; d_call: -; j_call: TRBJ2-7; v_call: TRBV2; cdr3_aa: CASSEGQGHYEQYF; cdr3_nt: TGTGCCAGCAGTGAAGGCCAGGGGCACTACGAGCAGTACTTC
clone_size: few; d_call: -; j_call: TRBJ1-1; v_call: TRBV10-3; cdr3_aa: CAISESKGRTEAFF; cdr3_nt: TGTGCCATCAGTGAGTCGAAAGGAAGGACTGAAGCTTTCTTT
clone_size: -; d_call: TRBD1; j_call: TRBJ2-7; v_call: TRBV30; cdr3_aa: CAGQTGSYEQYF; cdr3_nt: TGTGCCGGGCAGACAGGGTCCTACGAGCAGTACTTC
clone_size: once; d_call: -; j_call: TRBJ2-1; v_call: TRBV19; cdr3_aa: CASTSFGTPSEQFF; cdr3_nt: TGTGCCAGTACCTCGTTCGGGACTCCGAGCGAGCAGTTCTTC
clone_size: -; d_call: -; j_call: TRBJ2-2; v_call: TRBV4-3; cdr3_aa: CASSQTLTLINTGELFF; cdr3_nt: TGCGCCAGCAGCCAAACCCTGACCCTCATTAACACCGGGGAGCTGTTTTTT
clone_size: -; d_call: TRBD1; j_call: TRBJ2-7; v_call: TRBV6-1; cdr3_aa: CASLGQKLEQYF; cdr3_nt: TGTGCCAGCCTGGGACAGAAGCTCGAGCAGTACTTC
clone_size: once; d_call: TRBD1; j_call: TRBJ2-5; v_call: TRBV7-3; cdr3_aa: CASSHRGSGETQYF; cdr3_nt: TGTGCCAGCAGCCACAGGGGGTCGGGAGAGACCCAGTACTTC
clone_size: -; d_call: -; j_call: TRBJ2-2; v_call: TRBV7-9; cdr3_aa: CASSSRLDYQNTGELFF; cdr3_nt: TGTGCCAGCAGCTCCCGACTCGATTACCAGAACACCGGGGAGCTGTTTTTT
clone_size: -; d_call: TRBD1; j_call: TRBJ2-7; v_call: TRBV4-2; cdr3_aa: CASSQGAGGSYEQYF; cdr3_nt: TGTGCCAGCAGCCAAGGTGCAGGGGGCTCCTACGAGCAGTACTTC